These 5 T cell receptor beta chains share one sample of origin, sequenced in a study of OX40 agonist ivuxolimab in advanced cancers. Method: immunoSEQ multiplex PCR; TCRdb's copy keeps in-frame clones and lacks some. This sample has 100,000 to 110,000 clones, with 89% found just once. The sample consisted of CD4+ or CD8+ T cells sorted from blood, taken in a trial of the OX40 agonist ivuxolimab. Every receptor here comes from an adult with an advanced solid tumor such as melanoma, head and neck, liver or kidney cancer.

This clone has just one count. The rearrangement joins TRBV28 to TRBJ1-2; a possible D gene is TRBD1 (6 bases). Trimming stripped 9 bases from V and 7 bases from J, with 18 bases between. Germline assignment: CDR1 MDHEN and CDR2 SYDVKM. The CDR3 has 13 amino acids. In DNA form, the CDR3 reads TGTGCCAGTTCCGGGGGGGGGCCAGGTGGCTACACCTTC. Translating gives CASSGGGPGGYTF.

The V and J genes are TRBV5-8 and TRBJ1-5; 8 bases fit TRBD1. CDR1 is SGHTS and CDR2 is YDEGEE in the germline V gene. CDR3 size: 14 residues. V gave up 1 base and J gave up 4 bases; unmatched junction bases: 1. The CDR3 DNA reads TGTGCCAGCAGCTTGACAGGGGGGAATCAGCCCCAGCATTTT. As protein: CASSLTGGNQPQHF.

The chain has TRBV6-5 and TRBJ1-1, with D possibly TRBD1 on 5 matching bases. Germline V gene data show CDR1 as MNHEY and CDR2 as SVGAGI. V lost 0 bases and J lost 5, with 10 bases in between. The CDR3 is 14 residues long. In DNA form, the CDR3 reads TGTGCCAGCAGTTACTCGAGCGGGGGAACTGAAGCTTTCTTT. Translating it yields CASSYSSGGTEAFF.

This rearrangement joins TRBV27 to TRBJ2-7; D possibly corresponds to TRBD2 (5 bases). The CDR3 sequence is 14 residues long. Germline V CDR1 and CDR2: MNHEY, SMNVEV (reference sequence). V lost 10 bases to trimming and J lost 6 bases, with 22 bases between them. CDR3 residues: CATSTSLPSTEQYF. The CDR3 DNA follows: TGTGCCACATCTACTAGTTTACCCTCTACCGAGCAGTACTTC.

The chain recombines TRBV16 with TRBJ2-3, with D unresolved. V was shortened by 2 bases and J by 2 bases, with 8 bases between the two germline ends. The length of the CDR3 is 14 residues. CDR1 is KGHSY and CDR2 is FQNENV in the germline V gene. The CDR3 sequence is CASSQRLPTDTQYF. DNA of the CDR3: TGTGCCAGCAGCCAACGACTTCCCACAGATACGCAGTATTTT.